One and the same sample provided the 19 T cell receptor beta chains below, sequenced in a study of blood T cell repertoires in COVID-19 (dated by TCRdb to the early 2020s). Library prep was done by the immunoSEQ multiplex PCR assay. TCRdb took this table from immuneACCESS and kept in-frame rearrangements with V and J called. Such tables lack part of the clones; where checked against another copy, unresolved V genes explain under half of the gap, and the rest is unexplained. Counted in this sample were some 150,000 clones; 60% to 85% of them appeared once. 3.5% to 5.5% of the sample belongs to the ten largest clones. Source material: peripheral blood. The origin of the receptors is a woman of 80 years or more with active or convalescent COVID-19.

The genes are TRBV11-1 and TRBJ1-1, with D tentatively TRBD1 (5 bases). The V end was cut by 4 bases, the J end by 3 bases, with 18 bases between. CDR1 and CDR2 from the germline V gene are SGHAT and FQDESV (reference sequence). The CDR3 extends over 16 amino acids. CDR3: CASSSAGSRVYTEAFF. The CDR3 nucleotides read TGTGCCAGCAGCTCTGCGGGGAGCAGGGTGTACACTGAAGCTTTCTTT. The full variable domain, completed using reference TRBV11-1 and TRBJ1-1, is EAEVAQSPRYKITEKSQAVAFWCDPISGHATLYWYRQILGQGPELLVQFQDESVVDDSQLPKDRFSAERLKGVDSTLKIQPAELGDSAMYLCASSSAGSRVYTEAFFGQGTRLTVV.

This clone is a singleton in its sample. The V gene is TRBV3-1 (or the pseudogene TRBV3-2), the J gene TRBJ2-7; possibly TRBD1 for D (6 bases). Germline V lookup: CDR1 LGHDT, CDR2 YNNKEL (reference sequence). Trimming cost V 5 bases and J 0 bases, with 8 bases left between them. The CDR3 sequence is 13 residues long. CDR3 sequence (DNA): TGTGCCAGCAGCAGGACAGACTCCTACGAGCAGTACTTC. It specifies CASSRTDSYEQYF.

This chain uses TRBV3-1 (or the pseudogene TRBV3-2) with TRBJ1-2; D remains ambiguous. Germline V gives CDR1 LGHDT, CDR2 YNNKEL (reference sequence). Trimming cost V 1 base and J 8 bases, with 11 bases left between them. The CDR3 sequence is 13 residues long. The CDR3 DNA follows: TGTGCCAGCAGCCAAGTCTCGGGGATCGGCTACACCTTC. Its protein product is CASSQVSGIGYTF.

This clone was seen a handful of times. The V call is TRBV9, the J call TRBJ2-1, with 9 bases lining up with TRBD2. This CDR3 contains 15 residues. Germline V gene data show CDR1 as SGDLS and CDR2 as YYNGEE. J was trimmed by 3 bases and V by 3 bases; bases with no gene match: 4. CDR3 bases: TGTGCCAGCAGCGCCGGCGGGGGGGGCTACAATGAGCAGTTCTTC. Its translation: CASSAGGGGYNEQFF.

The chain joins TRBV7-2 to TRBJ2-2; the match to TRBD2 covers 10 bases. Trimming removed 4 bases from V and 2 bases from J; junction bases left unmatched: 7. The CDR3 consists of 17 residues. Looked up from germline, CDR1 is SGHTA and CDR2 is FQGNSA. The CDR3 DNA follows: TGTGCCAGCAGCTCGTCACTAGCGGGGAGCAACACCGGGGAGCTGTTTTTT. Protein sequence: CASSSSLAGSNTGELFF.

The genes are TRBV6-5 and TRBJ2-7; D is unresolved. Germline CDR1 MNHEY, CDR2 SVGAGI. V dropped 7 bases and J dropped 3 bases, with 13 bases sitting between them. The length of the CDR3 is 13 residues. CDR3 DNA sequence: TGTGCCAGCAAACAAAACAGTAACTACGAGCAGTACTTC. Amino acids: CASKQNSNYEQYF.

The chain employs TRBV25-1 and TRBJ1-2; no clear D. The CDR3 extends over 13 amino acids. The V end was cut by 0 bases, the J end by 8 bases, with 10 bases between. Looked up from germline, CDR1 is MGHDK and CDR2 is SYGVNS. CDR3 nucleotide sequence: TGTGCCAGCAGTGAATATACTACGGCCGGCTACACCTTC. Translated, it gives CASSEYTTAGYTF.

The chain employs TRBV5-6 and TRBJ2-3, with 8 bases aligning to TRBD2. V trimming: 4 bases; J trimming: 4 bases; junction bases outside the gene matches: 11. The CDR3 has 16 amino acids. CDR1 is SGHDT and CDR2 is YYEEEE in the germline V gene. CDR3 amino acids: CASSRVGSGVADTQYF. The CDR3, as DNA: TGTGCCAGCAGCCGGGTGGGTAGCGGGGTGGCAGATACGCAGTATTTT.

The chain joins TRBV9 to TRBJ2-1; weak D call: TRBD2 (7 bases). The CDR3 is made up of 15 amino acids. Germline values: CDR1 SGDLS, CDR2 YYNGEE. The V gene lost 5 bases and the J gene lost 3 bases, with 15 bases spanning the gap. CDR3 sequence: CASSDSGTSYNEQFF. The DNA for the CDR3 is TGTGCCAGCAGTGACAGCGGGACAAGCTACAATGAGCAGTTCTTC.

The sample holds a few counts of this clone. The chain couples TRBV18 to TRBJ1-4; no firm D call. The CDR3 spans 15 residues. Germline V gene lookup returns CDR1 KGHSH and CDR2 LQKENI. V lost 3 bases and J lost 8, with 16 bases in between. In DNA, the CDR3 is TGTGCCAGCTCACCTTCCATAGACTACGGGGAAAAACTGTTTTTT. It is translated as CASSPSIDYGEKLFF.

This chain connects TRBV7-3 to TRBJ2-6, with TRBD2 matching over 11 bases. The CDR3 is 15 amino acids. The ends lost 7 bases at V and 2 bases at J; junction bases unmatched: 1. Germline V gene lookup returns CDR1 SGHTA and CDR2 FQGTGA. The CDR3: CASTSGGPGANVLTF. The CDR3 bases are TGTGCCAGCACTAGCGGGGGGCCTGGGGCCAACGTCCTGACTTTC.

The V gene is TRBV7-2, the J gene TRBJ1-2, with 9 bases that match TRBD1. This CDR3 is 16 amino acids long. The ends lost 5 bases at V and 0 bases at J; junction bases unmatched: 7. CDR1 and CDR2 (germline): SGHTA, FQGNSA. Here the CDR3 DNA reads TGTGCCAGCAGCCCCAGGGGACAGGGCTCTAACTATGGCTACACCTTC. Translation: CASSPRGQGSNYGYTF.

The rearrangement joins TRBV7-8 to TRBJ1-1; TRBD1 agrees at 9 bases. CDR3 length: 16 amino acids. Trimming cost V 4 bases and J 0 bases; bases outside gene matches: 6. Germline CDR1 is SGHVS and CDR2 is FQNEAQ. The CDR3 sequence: CASSSGTGTLNTEAFF. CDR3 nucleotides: TGTGCCAGCAGCTCGGGGACAGGGACCTTGAACACTGAAGCTTTCTTT.

CDR3 DNA sequence: TGTGCCAGCAAATTCCGGGACAAGGAAACTGAAGCTTTCTTT. Translated, it gives CASKFRDKETEAFF. The gene calls are TRBV2 and TRBJ1-1, with D perhaps matching TRBD1 (6 bases). The ends were cut back, 7 bases at V and 5 bases at J, with 17 bases in the middle. CDR1 is SNHLY, CDR2 FYNNEI, per germline. The CDR3 is 14 amino acids.

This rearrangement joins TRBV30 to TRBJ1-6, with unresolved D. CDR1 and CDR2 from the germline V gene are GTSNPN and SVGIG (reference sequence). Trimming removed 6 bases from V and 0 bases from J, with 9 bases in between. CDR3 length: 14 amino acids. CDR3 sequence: CACGRLSYNSPLHF. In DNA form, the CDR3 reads TGTGCCTGTGGGAGGCTCTCCTATAATTCACCCCTCCACTTT.

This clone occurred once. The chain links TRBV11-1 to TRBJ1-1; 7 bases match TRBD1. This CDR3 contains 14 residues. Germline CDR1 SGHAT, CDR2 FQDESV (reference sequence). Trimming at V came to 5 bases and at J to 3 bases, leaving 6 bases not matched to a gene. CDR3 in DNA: TGTGCCAGCAGCATGACAGGGTGGGACACTGAAGCTTTCTTT. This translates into CASSMTGWDTEAFF.

The chain's CDR3 is CASKGLLGRETQYF. CDR3 DNA sequence: TGCGCCAGCAAGGGACTCCTAGGGCGCGAGACCCAGTACTTC. This chain joins TRBV5-1 and TRBJ2-5; perhaps TRBD2 as D (6 bases). The CDR3 contains 14 residues. Trimming removed 6 bases at V and 5 bases at J, with 17 bases between. Germline CDR1 is SGHRS and CDR2 is YFSETQ. Variable domain in full (rest from reference TRBV5-1 and TRBJ2-5): KAGVTQTPRYLIKTRGQQVTLSCSPISGHRSVSWYQQTPGQGLQFLFEYFSETQRNKGNFPGRFSGRQFSNSRSEMNVSTLELGDSALYLCASKGLLGRETQYFGPGTRLLVL.

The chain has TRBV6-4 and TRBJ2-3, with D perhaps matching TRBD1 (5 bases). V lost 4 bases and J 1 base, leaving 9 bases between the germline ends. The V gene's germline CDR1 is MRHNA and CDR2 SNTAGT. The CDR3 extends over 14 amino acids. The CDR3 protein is CASSGQGGTDTQYF. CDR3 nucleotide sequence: TGTGCCAGCAGTGGCCAGGGCGGCACAGATACGCAGTATTTT.

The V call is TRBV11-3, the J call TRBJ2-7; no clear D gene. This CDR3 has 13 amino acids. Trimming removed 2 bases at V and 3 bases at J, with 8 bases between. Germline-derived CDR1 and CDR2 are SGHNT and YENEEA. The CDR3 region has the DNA TGTGCCAGCAGCTTAACCCGAGGCTACGAGCAGTACTTC. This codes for CASSLTRGYEQYF.